Listed below are T cell receptor beta chains from one sample, sequenced in a study of CXCR3-negative and CXCR3-positive naive CD8 T cells. TCRdb reprocessed the 5' RACE reads and reports one entry per CDR3 protein, with no DNA. Recorded here are some 130,000 distinct CDR3 sequences; the top ten clones represent 0.49%. The material sequenced was naive CXCR3- CD8+ T cells from blood. Receptors were obtained from a human donor in good health. Some clones in this sample may be carry-over from other donors' samples. Both conserved end residues are part of each CDR3.

CASSLGQGVYEQYF	TRBV5-1	TRBJ2-7
CASIRSRTQQETQYF	TRBV7-8	TRBJ2-5
CASSPDGGTVYGYTF	TRBV18	TRBJ1-2
CASSRDPGLAWNEQFF	TRBV4-1	TRBJ2-1
CASSLRAGEAGELFF	TRBV7-9	TRBJ2-2
CASSLEPDLNF	TRBV7-9	TRBJ2-3
CASSANSGRAYEQYF	TRBV21-1	TRBJ2-7
CASSALAGSNNEQFF	TRBV6-2/TRBV6-3	TRBJ2-1
CATSRVRDGHFEAFF	TRBV15	TRBJ1-1
CASSTGGGWVEQFF	TRBV5-1	TRBJ2-1
CASSLAVGNTQYF	TRBV11-3	TRBJ2-3
CASSYDGGTEAFF	TRBV11-2	TRBJ1-1
CATSGPRGSKNIQYF	TRBV24-1	TRBJ2-4
CASSLFGTGASEQYF	TRBV27	TRBJ2-7
CASSLDRLYTEAFF	TRBV4-1	TRBJ1-1
CATSRSPTDRAYEQYF	TRBV15	TRBJ2-7
CAISESLGGTGELFF	TRBV10-3	TRBJ2-2
CASTLGAGGIEQFF	TRBV7-9	TRBJ2-1
CASSYETGGPSGANVLTF	TRBV6-5	TRBJ2-6
CASSLEWGGNTEAFF	TRBV5-1	TRBJ1-1
CASSFRGSGGSGEQYF	TRBV7-9	TRBJ2-7
CASSFDRGGGANVLTF	TRBV12-3/TRBV12-4	TRBJ2-6
CASSLGQALSYEQYF	TRBV28	TRBJ2-7
CASSYSDRAGELFF	TRBV6-6	TRBJ2-2
CASSASPGLAADEQYF	TRBV7-6	TRBJ2-7
CSARGDTTPYNEQFF	TRBV20-1	TRBJ2-1
CAISERDLTGLTPRDLYNEQFF	TRBV10-3	TRBJ2-1
CASSLGSGVTQYF	TRBV28	TRBJ2-5
CASSATGGLGVETQYF	TRBV25-1	TRBJ2-5
CASSPNPFGGDYGYTF	TRBV18	TRBJ1-2
CASSTLASEETQYF	TRBV7-9	TRBJ2-5
CASSPTSGYEQYF	TRBV28	TRBJ2-7
CASSQDVAGGLNEQFF	TRBV3-1	TRBJ2-1
CASSFRDRGYNEQFF	TRBV28	TRBJ2-1
CAISDGTAVYEQYF	TRBV10-3	TRBJ2-7